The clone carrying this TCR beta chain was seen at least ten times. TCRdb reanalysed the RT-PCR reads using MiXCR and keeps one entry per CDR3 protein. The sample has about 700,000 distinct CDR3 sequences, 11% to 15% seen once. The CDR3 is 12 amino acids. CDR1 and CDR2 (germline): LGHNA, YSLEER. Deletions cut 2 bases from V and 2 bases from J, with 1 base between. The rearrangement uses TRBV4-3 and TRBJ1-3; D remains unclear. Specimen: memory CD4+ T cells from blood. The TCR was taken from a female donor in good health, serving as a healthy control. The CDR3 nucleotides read TGCGCCAGCAGCCAACCTGGAAACACCATATATTTT. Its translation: CASSQPGNTIYF.